This T cell receptor beta chain was captured in a study of OX40 agonist ivuxolimab in advanced cancers. For the study at large: Patients got intravenous ivuxolimab at 0.01 to 10 mg/kg every 2 weeks. Patients receiving dose escalation had hepatocellular carcinoma, melanoma, renal cell or head and neck cancer. Those enrolled were 80% to 85% male, with a mean age of around 58 years and ages from about 20 to 85.

Generated by immunoSEQ multiplex PCR, the TCRdb table keeps only in-frame clones and is missing some. In the table there are some 85,000 clones, 70% to 90% of which are singletons. Germline trimming cut 4 bases from V and 2 bases from J; bases unmatched to any gene: 6. CDR1 is SGHRS, CDR2 YFSETQ, per germline. CDR3 length: 17 residues. J is TRBJ2-3 and V is TRBV5-1; TRBD2 matches 14 bases. This specimen was CD4+ or CD8+ T cells sorted from blood, taken in a trial of the OX40 agonist ivuxolimab. This receptor was identified in an adult with an advanced solid tumor such as melanoma, head and neck, liver or kidney cancer. The CDR3 here is CASSPGLAGDNTDTQYF. CDR3 nucleotide sequence: TGCGCCAGCAGCCCGGGACTAGCGGGAGATAACACAGATACGCAGTATTTT.